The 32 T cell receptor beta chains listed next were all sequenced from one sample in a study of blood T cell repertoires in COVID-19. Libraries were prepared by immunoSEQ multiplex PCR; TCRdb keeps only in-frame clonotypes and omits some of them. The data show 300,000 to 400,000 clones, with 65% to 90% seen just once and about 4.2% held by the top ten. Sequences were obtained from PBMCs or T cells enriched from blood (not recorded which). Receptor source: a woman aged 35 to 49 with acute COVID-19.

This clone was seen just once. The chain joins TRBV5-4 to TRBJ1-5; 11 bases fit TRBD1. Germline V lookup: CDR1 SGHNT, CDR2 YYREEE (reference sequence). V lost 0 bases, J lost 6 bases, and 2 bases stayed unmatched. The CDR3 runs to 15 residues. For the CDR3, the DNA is TGTGCCAGCAGCTTGGACGGGACAGGGGGTCAGCCCCAGCATTTT. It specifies CASSLDGTGGQPQHF.

This CDR3 is CASSQDRNGRDTQYF. CDR3 coding DNA: TGCGCCAGCAGCCAAGATAGGAACGGGAGAGATACGCAGTATTTT. The chain carries TRBV4-3 and TRBJ2-3; the D gene is possibly TRBD2 (6 bases). Trimming left V 0 bases short and J 5 bases short, with 12 bases between. The CDR3 contains 15 residues. Germline V gene data show CDR1 as LGHNA and CDR2 as YSLEER.

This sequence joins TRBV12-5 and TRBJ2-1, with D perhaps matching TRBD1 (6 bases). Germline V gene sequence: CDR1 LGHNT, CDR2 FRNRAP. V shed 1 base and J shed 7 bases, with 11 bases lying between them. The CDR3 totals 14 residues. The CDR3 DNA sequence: TGTGCTAGTGGTTTGGATGGGACAAGAAATGAGCAGTTCTTC. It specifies CASGLDGTRNEQFF.

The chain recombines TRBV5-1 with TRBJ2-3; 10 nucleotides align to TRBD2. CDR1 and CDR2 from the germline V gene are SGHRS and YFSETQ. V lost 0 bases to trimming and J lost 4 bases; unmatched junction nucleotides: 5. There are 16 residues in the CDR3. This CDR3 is CASSLGAGGRADTQYF. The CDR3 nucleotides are TGCGCCAGCAGCTTGGGAGCGGGGGGGCGCGCAGATACGCAGTATTTT. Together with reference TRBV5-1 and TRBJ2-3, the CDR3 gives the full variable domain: KAGVTQTPRYLIKTRGQQVTLSCSPISGHRSVSWYQQTPGQGLQFLFEYFSETQRNKGNFPGRFSGRQFSNSRSEMNVSTLELGDSALYLCASSLGAGGRADTQYFGPGTRLTVL.

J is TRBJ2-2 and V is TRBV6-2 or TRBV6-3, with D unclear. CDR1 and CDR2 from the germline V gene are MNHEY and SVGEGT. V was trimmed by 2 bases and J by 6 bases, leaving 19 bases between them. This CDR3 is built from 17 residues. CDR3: CASSYPDIRISPGELFF. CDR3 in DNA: TGTGCCAGCAGTTACCCCGACATACGAATTTCGCCCGGGGAGCTGTTTTTT.

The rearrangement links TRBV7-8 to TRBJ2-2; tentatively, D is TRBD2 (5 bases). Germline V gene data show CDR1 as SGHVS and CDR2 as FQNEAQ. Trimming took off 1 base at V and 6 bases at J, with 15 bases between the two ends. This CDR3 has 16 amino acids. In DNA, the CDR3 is TGTGCCAGCAGCTTAGTTCCGGGAAAGAAGGCCGGGGAGCTGTTTTTT. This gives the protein CASSLVPGKKAGELFF.

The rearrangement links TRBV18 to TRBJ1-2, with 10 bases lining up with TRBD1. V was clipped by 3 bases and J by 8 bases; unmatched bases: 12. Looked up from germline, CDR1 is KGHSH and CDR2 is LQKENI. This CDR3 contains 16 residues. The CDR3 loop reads CASSPQGQGTSNGYTF. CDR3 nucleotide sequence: TGTGCCAGCTCACCCCAGGGACAGGGGACTTCTAACGGCTACACCTTC.

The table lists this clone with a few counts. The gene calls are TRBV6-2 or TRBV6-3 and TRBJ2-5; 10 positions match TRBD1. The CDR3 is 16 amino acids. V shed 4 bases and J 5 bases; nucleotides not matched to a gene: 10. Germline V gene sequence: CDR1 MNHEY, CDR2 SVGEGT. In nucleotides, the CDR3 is TGTGCCAGCAGTTCAAGGGACAGGGGTCTTGGGGAGACCCAGTACTTC. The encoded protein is CASSSRDRGLGETQYF.

CDR3 nucleotides: TGTGCCAGCAGCCAAGCGCTAAACAGGGTTTCGGAGACCCAGTACTTC. Protein: CASSQALNRVSETQYF. V usage is TRBV4-2 and J usage is TRBJ2-5, with D perhaps matching TRBD1 (6 bases). The germline V gene has CDR1 LGHNA and CDR2 YNFKEQ. Trimming stripped 1 base from V and 5 bases from J, with 17 bases between. The CDR3 contains 16 residues.

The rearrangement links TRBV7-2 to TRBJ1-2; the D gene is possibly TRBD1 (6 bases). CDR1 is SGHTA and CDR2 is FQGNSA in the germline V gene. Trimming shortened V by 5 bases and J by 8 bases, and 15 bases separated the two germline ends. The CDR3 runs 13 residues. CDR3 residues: CASSLETGGGYTF. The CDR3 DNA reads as TGTGCCAGCAGCCTGGAAACGGGGGGCGGCTACACCTTC.

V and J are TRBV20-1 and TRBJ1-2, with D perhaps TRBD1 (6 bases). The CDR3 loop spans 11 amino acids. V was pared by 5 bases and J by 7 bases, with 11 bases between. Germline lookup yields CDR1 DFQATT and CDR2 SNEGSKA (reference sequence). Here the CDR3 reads CSAAVGAGYTF. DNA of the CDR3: TGCAGTGCTGCCGTGGGGGCTGGCTACACCTTC.

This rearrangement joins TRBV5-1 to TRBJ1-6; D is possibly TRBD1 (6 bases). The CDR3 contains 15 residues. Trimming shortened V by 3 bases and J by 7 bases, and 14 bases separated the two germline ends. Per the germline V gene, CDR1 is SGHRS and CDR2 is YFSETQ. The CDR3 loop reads CASSSEGQANSPLHF. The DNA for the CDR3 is TGCGCCAGCAGCTCTGAGGGACAAGCAAATTCACCCCTCCACTTT. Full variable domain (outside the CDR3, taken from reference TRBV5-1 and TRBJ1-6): KAGVTQTPRYLIKTRGQQVTLSCSPISGHRSVSWYQQTPGQGLQFLFEYFSETQRNKGNFPGRFSGRQFSNSRSEMNVSTLELGDSALYLCASSSEGQANSPLHFGNGTRLTVT.

In DNA form, the CDR3 reads TGCGCCAGCAGCCAAGAGGGACAGCAGCATAATGAAAAACTGTTTTTT. It yields the protein CASSQEGQQHNEKLFF. The rearrangement uses TRBV4-3 and TRBJ1-4; 7 bases map to TRBD1. CDR1 and CDR2 (germline): LGHNA, YSLEER. After removal of 0 bases from V and 4 bases from J, the junction contained 5 bases not matched to a gene. The CDR3 loop spans 16 amino acids.

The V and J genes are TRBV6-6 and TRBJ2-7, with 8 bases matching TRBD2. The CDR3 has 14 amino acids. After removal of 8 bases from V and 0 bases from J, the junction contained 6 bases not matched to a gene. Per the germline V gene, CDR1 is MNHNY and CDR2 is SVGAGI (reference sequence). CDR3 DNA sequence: TGTGCCAGCCTCGGGGGGGCCACCTCCTACGAGCAGTACTTC. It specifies CASLGGATSYEQYF.

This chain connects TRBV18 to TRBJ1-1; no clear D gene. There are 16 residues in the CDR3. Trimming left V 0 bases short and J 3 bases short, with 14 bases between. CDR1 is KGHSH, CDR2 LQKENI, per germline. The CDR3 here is CASSPPSLSGYTEAFF. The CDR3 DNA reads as TGTGCCAGCTCACCACCGTCCCTCTCGGGATACACTGAAGCTTTCTTT.

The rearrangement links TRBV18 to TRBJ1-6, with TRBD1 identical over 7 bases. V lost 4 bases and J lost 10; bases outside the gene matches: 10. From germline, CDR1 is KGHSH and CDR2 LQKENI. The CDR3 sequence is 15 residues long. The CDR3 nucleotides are TGTGCCAGCTCACGTTCCGGGACAGAAGCCTCACCCCTCCACTTT. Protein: CASSRSGTEASPLHF.

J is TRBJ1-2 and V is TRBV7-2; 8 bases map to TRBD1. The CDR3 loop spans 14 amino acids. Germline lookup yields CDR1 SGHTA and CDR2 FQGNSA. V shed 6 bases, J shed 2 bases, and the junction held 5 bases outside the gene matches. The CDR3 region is CASRQGAANYGYTF. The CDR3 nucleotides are TGTGCCAGCAGGCAGGGGGCGGCGAACTATGGCTACACCTTC.

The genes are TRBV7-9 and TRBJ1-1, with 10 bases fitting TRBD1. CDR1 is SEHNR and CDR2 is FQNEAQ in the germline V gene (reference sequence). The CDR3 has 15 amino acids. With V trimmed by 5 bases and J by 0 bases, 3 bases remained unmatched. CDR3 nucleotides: TGTGCCAGCAGCCGGGGACAGGGGATGAACACTGAAGCTTTCTTT. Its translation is CASSRGQGMNTEAFF.

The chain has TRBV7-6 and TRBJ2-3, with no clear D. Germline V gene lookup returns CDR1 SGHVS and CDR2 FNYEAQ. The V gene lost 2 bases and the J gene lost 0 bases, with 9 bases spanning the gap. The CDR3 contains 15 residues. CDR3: CASSLLSLSTDTQYF. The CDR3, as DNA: TGTGCCAGCAGCTTACTCTCCTTGAGCACAGATACGCAGTATTTT.

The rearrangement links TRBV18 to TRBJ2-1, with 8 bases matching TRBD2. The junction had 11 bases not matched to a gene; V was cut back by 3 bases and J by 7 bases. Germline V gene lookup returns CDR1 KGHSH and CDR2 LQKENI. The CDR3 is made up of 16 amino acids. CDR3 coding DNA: TGTGCCAGCTCACCCTTCGAACTAGCGGCATCGAATGAGCAGTTCTTC. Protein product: CASSPFELAASNEQFF.

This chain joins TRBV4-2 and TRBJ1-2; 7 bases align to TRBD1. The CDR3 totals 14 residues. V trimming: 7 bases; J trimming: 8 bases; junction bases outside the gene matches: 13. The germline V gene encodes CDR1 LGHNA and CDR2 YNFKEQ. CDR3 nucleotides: TGTGCCAGCACCTTTGCAGGGGGTACTAGGGGCTACACCTTC. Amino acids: CASTFAGGTRGYTF.

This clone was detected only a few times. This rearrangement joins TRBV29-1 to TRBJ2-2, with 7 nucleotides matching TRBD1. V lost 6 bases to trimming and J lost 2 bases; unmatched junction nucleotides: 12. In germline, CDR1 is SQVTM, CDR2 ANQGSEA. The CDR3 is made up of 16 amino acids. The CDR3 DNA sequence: TGCAGCGTCCGTAGACCGGGACAGAAAAACACCGGGGAGCTGTTTTTT. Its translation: CSVRRPGQKNTGELFF.

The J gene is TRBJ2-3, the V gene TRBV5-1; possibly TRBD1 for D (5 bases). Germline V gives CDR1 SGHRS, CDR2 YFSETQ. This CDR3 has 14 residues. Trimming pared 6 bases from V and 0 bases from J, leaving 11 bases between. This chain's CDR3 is CASTPQGSTDTQYF. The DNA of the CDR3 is TGCGCCAGCACACCGCAGGGAAGCACAGATACGCAGTATTTT.

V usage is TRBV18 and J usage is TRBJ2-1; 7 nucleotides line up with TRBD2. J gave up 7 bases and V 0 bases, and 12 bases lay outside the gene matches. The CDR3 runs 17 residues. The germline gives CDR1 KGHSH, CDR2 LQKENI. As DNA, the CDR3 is TGTGCCAGCTCACCACCCGCCCAGGGAGGGTTGGATAATGAGCAGTTCTTC. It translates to CASSPPAQGGLDNEQFF. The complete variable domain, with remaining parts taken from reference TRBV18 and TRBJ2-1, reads NAGVMQNPRHLVRRRGQEARLRCSPMKGHSHVYWYRQLPEEGLKFMVYLQKENIIDESGMPKERFSAEFPKEGPSILRIQQVVRGDSAAYFCASSPPAQGGLDNEQFFGPGTRLTVL.

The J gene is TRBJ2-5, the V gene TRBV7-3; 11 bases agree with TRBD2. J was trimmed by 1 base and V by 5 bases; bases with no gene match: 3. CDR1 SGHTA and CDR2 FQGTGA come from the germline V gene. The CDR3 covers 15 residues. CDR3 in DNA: TGTGCCAGCAGCCCGCTAGCGGGAGGCCAAGAGACCCAGTACTTC. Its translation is CASSPLAGGQETQYF.

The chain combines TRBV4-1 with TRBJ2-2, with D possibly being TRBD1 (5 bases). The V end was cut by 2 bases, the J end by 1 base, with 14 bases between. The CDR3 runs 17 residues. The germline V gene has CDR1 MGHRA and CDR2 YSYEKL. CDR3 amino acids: CASSQLIRQGNTGELFF. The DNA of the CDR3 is TGCGCCAGCAGCCAACTTATACGGCAGGGGAACACCGGGGAGCTGTTTTTT.

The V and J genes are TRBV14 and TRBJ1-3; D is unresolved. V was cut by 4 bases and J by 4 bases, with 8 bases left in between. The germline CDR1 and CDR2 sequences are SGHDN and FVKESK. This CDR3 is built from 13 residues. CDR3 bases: TGTGCCAGCAGCCGAGCGATAGGAAACACCATATATTTT. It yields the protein CASSRAIGNTIYF.

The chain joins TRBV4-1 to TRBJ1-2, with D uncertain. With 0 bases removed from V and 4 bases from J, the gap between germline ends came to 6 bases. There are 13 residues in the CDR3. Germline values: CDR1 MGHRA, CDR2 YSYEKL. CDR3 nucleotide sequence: TGCGCCAGCAGCCAAGATCTGCGCTATGGCTACACCTTC. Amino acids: CASSQDLRYGYTF.

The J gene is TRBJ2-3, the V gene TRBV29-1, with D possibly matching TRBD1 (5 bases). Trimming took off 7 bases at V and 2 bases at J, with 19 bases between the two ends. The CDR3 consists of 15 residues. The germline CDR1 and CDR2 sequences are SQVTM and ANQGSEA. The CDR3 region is CSAWTSSPSTDTQYF. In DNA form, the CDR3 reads TGCAGCGCCTGGACATCTTCCCCCTCCACAGATACGCAGTATTTT.

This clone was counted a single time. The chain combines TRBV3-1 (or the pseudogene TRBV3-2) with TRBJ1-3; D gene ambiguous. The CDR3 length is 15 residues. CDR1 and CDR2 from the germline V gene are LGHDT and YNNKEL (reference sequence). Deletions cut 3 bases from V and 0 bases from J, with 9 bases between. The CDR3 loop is CASSQETLSGNTIYF. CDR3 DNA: TGTGCCAGCAGCCAGGAGACTCTCTCTGGAAACACCATATATTTT.

In DNA, the CDR3 is TGTGCCAGCTCACCACCGCCAAGCGGAGAGACCCAGTACTTC. It encodes CASSPPPSGETQYF. The rearrangement uses TRBV18 and TRBJ2-5, with D possibly being TRBD2 (5 bases). The CDR3 has 14 amino acids. V lost 0 bases, J lost 4 bases, and 9 bases lay in between. Germline V gives CDR1 KGHSH, CDR2 LQKENI.

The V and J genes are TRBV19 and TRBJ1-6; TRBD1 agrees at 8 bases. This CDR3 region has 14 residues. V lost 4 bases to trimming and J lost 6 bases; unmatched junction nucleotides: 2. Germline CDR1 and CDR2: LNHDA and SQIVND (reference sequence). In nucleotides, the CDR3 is TGTGCCAGTAGTAAACAGGGGGGTAATTCACCCCTCCACTTT. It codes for CASSKQGGNSPLHF.